The 18 T cell receptor beta chains below were found in one sample sequenced in a study of blood T cells in healthy people across ages. A J-beta primer mix and a sample-barcoded 5' primer were used in a second PCR of about 7 to 12 cycles. Each CDR3 protein is one row after TCRdb ran MiXCR on the 5' RACE reads. Found here are about 1.6 million distinct CDR3 sequences, about 31% of them singletons; the top ten hold approximately 11%. The material sequenced was blood. These receptors originate from a woman aged 25 to 45 in good health.

The rearrangement joins TRBV4-1 to TRBJ2-3; 11 bases are a match to TRBD2. Germline CDR1 is MGHRA and CDR2 is YSYEKL. The V and J ends lost 3 bases and 2 bases, in that order; junction bases with no gene match: 7. This CDR3 contains 17 residues. The CDR3 bases are TGCGCCAGCAGCCAGAGACTAGCGGGGAAGAACACAGATACGCAGTATTTT. Translated, it gives CASSQRLAGKNTDTQYF.

In DNA, the CDR3 is TGTGCCAGCAGGGACTTGTGGCGGGAGGGCGAGCAGTACTTC. This gives the protein CASRDLWREGEQYF. The chain recombines TRBV11-2 with TRBJ2-7; 9 bases are shared with TRBD2. Germline CDR1 SGHAT, CDR2 FQNNGV. V was clipped by 6 bases and J by 6 bases; unmatched bases: 9. This CDR3 is built from 14 residues.

On this clonotype itself: Relative to the germline gene, one junction end is altered; a read error may explain this. The CDR3 reads CASSLVAGSSPPHF. CDR3 sequence (DNA): TGTGCCAGCAGTTTAGTGGCGGGGAGTTCACCCCCCCACTTT. The V and J genes are TRBV12-3 or TRBV12-4 and TRBJ1-6; D remains unclear. CDR3 length: 14 residues.

This clonotype was counted only a few times. The CDR3 reads CASSRKQVGGRTDEQYF. The DNA of the CDR3 is TGTGCCAGCAGCCGAAAGCAGGTCGGCGGGAGGACCGACGAGCAGTACTTC. This sequence joins TRBV7-9 and TRBJ2-7, with TRBD2 matching 8 bases. J lost 5 bases, V lost 5 bases, and 17 bases had no gene match. The germline V gene has CDR1 SEHNR and CDR2 FQNEAQ (reference sequence). The CDR3 runs 17 residues.

The chain carries TRBV5-1 and TRBJ1-1; the match to TRBD1 covers 9 bases. Germline V gene data show CDR1 as SGHRS and CDR2 as YFSETQ. CDR3 length: 14 amino acids. The trim removed 4 bases at V and 8 bases at J, leaving 9 bases unmatched. As DNA, the CDR3 is TGCGCCAGCAGCGTAACTACAGGGGGCACCGAAGCTTTCTTT. Its protein product is CASSVTTGGTEAFF.

This clonotype was seen a few times. This chain links TRBV7-9 with TRBJ2-1; D not resolved. Trimming removed 5 bases from V and 5 bases from J, with 7 bases in between. Germline V gives CDR1 SEHNR, CDR2 FQNEAQ (reference sequence). This CDR3 spans 12 amino acids. DNA of the CDR3: TGTGCCAGCAGCCCCATCGACAATGAGCAGTTCTTC. This sequence encodes CASSPIDNEQFF.

The V gene is TRBV6-1, the J gene TRBJ1-1, with 8 bases fitting TRBD1. The CDR3 extends over 17 amino acids. Germline assignment: CDR1 MNHNS and CDR2 SASEGT. V shed 4 bases, J shed 1 base, and the junction held 11 bases outside the gene matches. DNA of the CDR3: TGTGCCAGCAGTGGCCCTCTCCGGACAGGGCAGAACACTGAAGCTTTCTTT. Its protein is CASSGPLRTGQNTEAFF.

Only one count was recorded for this clonotype. A single base separates this from a much larger clone, so it may be a read error. The rearrangement joins TRBV7-9 to TRBJ2-7; unclear D gene. The V gene's germline CDR1 is SEHNR and CDR2 FQNEAQ (reference sequence). The CDR3 is made up of 13 amino acids. Deletions cut 1 base from V and 7 bases from J, with 11 bases between. In nucleotides, the CDR3 is TGTGCCAGCAGCTTAGGCCAGACGAATGAGCAGTACTTC. Protein: CASSLGQTNEQYF. The whole variable domain, filled in from reference TRBV7-9 and TRBJ2-7, reads DTGVSQNPRHKITKRGQNVTFRCDPISEHNRLYWYRQTLGQGPEFLTYFQNEAQLEKSRLLSDRFSAERPKGSFSTLEIQRTEQGDSAMYLCASSLGQTNEQYFGPGTRLTVT.

The CDR3 region has the DNA TGTGCCGCACAGGGAGCTGACACAGATACGCAGTATTTT. The encoded protein is CAAQGADTDTQYF. The chain recombines TRBV10-3 with TRBJ2-3, with TRBD1 as a possible D gene (6 bases). The CDR3 is 13 amino acids. Germline CDR1 ENHRY, CDR2 SYGVKD. Trimming removed 11 bases at V and 2 bases at J, with 14 bases between.

The chain has TRBV29-1 and TRBJ1-5; 12 bases align to TRBD1. The junction had 8 bases not matched to a gene; V was cut back by 4 bases and J by 10 bases. This CDR3 spans 14 amino acids. From germline, CDR1 is SQVTM and CDR2 ANQGSEA. CDR3 loop: CSVGAGTGGGPQHF. CDR3 in DNA: TGCAGCGTTGGGGCCGGGACAGGGGGCGGTCCCCAGCATTTT.

The chain is built from TRBV9 and TRBJ2-1, with TRBD2 matching over 8 bases. Germline V gene lookup returns CDR1 SGDLS and CDR2 YYNGEE. V gave up 3 bases and J gave up 0 bases; unmatched junction bases: 11. The CDR3 length is 18 residues. The CDR3 sequence is CASSAAKRLAGSYNEQFF. The CDR3, as DNA: TGTGCCAGCAGCGCAGCTAAGCGGCTAGCGGGCTCCTACAATGAGCAGTTCTTC.

The chain joins TRBV12-5 to TRBJ2-5; D is uncertain. The CDR3 length is 12 residues. V gave up 6 bases and J gave up 5 bases, with 10 bases separating them. Germline V gene data show CDR1 as LGHNT and CDR2 as FRNRAP. The DNA of the CDR3 is TGTGCTAGTGGCCCGAGTGACGAGACCCAGTACTTC. It is translated as CASGPSDETQYF.

This clonotype came up a few times. The chain is built from TRBV12-3 or TRBV12-4 and TRBJ2-3, with 7 bases matching TRBD2. The CDR3 is made up of 14 amino acids. Germline trimming cut 1 base from V and 8 bases from J; bases unmatched to any gene: 6. CDR3 nucleotides: TGTGCCAGCAGTTTAGGCCTAGCGGCTGGTACGCAGTATTTT. This translates into CASSLGLAAGTQYF.

About this clonotype itself: A much larger clone lies a single base off, so this may be a read error. The chain recombines TRBV27 with TRBJ1-5; 7 bases match TRBD1. CDR1 MNHEY and CDR2 SMNVEV come from the germline V gene (reference sequence). CDR3 length equals 12 residues. In DNA, the CDR3 is TGTGCGAGCAGGACAGGAGCTCGGCCCCAGCATTTT. Translation: CASRTGARPQHF.

V and J are TRBV6-6 and TRBJ1-6; D remains ambiguous. The CDR3 extends over 16 amino acids. The germline V gene has CDR1 MNHNY and CDR2 SVGAGI (reference sequence). Trimming pared 1 base from V and 7 bases from J, leaving 14 bases between. In DNA, the CDR3 is TGTGCCAGCAGTTACTTAGAGGGTTCAACGAATTCACCCCTCCACTTT. It encodes CASSYLEGSTNSPLHF.

This clonotype turned up a few times. The chain carries TRBV27 and TRBJ2-1; 9 bases map to TRBD2. CDR1 and CDR2 from the germline V gene are MNHEY and SMNVEV (reference sequence). Trimming took 3 bases from V and 0 from J; bases not matched to a gene: 6. The CDR3 is 17 residues long. CDR3 coding DNA: TGTGCCAGCAGTTTGATCTGGCGGGAGGGCTCCTACAATGAGCAGTTCTTC. It encodes CASSLIWREGSYNEQFF.

This clonotype turned up a few times. The chain employs TRBV18 and TRBJ1-2; D unresolved. Trimming left V 8 bases short and J 3 bases short, with 13 bases between. The CDR3 totals 13 residues. Germline CDR1 is KGHSH and CDR2 is LQKENI. The CDR3 spells CASSPDGYYGYTF. Written as DNA, the CDR3 is TGTGCCAGCAGTCCAGACGGGTACTATGGCTACACCTTC.

This clonotype was counted between two and nine times. The gene calls are TRBV5-1 and TRBJ2-1; D ambiguous. V lost 4 bases and J lost 13, with 18 bases in between. Germline V gene data show CDR1 as SGHRS and CDR2 as YFSETQ. The CDR3 is 13 residues long. The DNA for the CDR3 is TGCGCCAGCAGCATCTACCCTCCGGACGGACAGTTCTTC. This sequence encodes CASSIYPPDGQFF.